This T cell receptor (beta chain) came from a study of identical twins. Looked up from germline, CDR1 is SGHDT and CDR2 is YYEEEE. Between the trimmed V and J ends, which lost 1 base and 4 bases, there was a span of 15 bases. The CDR3 is made up of 15 amino acids. Via MiXCR, TCRdb re-called the 5' RACE reads, giving one row per CDR3 protein. In the table there are approximately 500,000 distinct CDR3 sequences, 24% of which are singletons. This same sample was also part of a study on T cells expressing NK-cell markers. This second report adds: Sorted CD3+CD56-NKG2C+, CD3+CD56+NKG2C- and CD3+CD56+NKG2C+ T cells were the source of the TCR beta repertoires.

The receptor was isolated from a woman aged 18-30 years in good health. This chain connects TRBV5-6 to TRBJ2-7, with D perhaps matching TRBD1 (7 bases). The sequenced sample was CD4+ T cells sorted from blood. CDR3 sequence reads: CASSLRQGGWYEQYF. CDR3 sequence (DNA): TGTGCCAGCAGCTTGCGACAGGGAGGCTGGTACGAGCAGTACTTC.